This T cell receptor beta chain was sequenced for a study of T cells in localized non-small cell lung cancer. Study outcomes and limitations: The greatest T cell clonality was found in uninvolved adjacent lung (higher than in tumor). Greater T cell density in blood accompanied longer overall survival. Detection in adjacent lung was observed for a median approximately 52 of the top 100 tumor clones.

Regarding this clone: The antigen is unknown.

Profiling relied on immunoSEQ multiplex PCR, and the TCRdb table lists in-frame clones only, not all of them. The sample holds 25,000 to 35,000 clones, about four fifths seen once. The ends were cut back, 0 bases at V and 12 bases at J, with 19 bases in the middle. From germline, CDR1 is SGHRS and CDR2 YFSETQ. The CDR3 runs to 15 residues. The sequenced sample was peripheral blood, obtained before any cancer treatment. The chain is built from TRBV5-1 and TRBJ1-3; the D is unclear. The TCR was taken from a male donor aged 60 or over with stage III squamous cell lung carcinoma. CDR3 residues: CASSLDDRASTNIYF. The CDR3 DNA follows: TGCGCCAGCAGCTTGGATGACCGAGCATCGACCAACATATATTTT.